The table lists the clone carrying this T cell receptor beta chain with many counts. This specimen belongs to a study of neurological immune-mediated disorders. TCRdb re-derived calls from the 5' RACE reads in MiXCR, one entry per CDR3 protein. The sample lists about 74,000 distinct CDR3 sequences; 4% to 6% were seen once. This CDR3 spans 17 amino acids. V gave up 0 bases and J gave up 0 bases; unmatched junction bases: 8. Germline V CDR1 and CDR2: SEHNR, FQNEAQ (reference sequence). Material: PBMCs. The chain is built from TRBV7-9 and TRBJ2-7; 7 positions match TRBD1. The origin of this receptor is a young man with multiple sclerosis. The chain's CDR3 is CASSLARQGPNSYEQYF. CDR3 in DNA: TGTGCCAGCAGCTTAGCGAGACAGGGCCCCAACTCCTACGAGCAGTACTTC.